One and the same sample provided the 27 T cell receptor beta chains below, sequenced in a study of monozygotic twins with inflammatory bowel disease. Reanalyzing the 5' RACE reads, TCRdb keeps one entry per CDR3 protein, without DNA. The repertoire table contains about 420,000 distinct CDR3 sequences. The sequenced sample was blood. These receptor sequences come from a human donor with ulcerative colitis or Crohn's disease, or a healthy co-twin of an affected twin (not recorded which).

The CDR3 here is CASSAGGVRETQYF. The rearrangement uses TRBV5-4 and TRBJ2-5; TCRdb returns TRBD2, unconfirmable since there is no DNA. The CDR3 totals 14 residues. CDR1 SGHNT and CDR2 YYREEE come from the germline V gene (reference sequence).

The chain combines TRBV2 with TRBJ2-1. CDR1 and CDR2 from the germline V gene are SNHLY and FYNNEI. The CDR3 totals 11 residues. This chain's CDR3 is CASSPVDEQFF.

This chain joins TRBV6-1 and TRBJ2-3; absent DNA, TCRdb's TRBD1 call cannot be checked. The CDR3 runs 16 residues. Germline V lookup: CDR1 MNHNS, CDR2 SASEGT. The CDR3 spells CASSKTGQGSGDTQYF.

This sequence joins TRBV6-1 and TRBJ2-5; the D call of TRBD1 rests on TCRdb alone, since no DNA is present to check it. The CDR3 is 17 residues long. Germline CDR1 and CDR2: MNHNS and SASEGT. The CDR3 is CASSEDKGARGRETQYF.

The chain couples TRBV20-1 to TRBJ2-7; TCRdb's D call, TRBD1, is unchecked because there is no DNA. Germline CDR1 DFQATT, CDR2 SNEGSKA (reference sequence). The CDR3 has 14 amino acids. CDR3 sequence: CSARVPGPSYEQYF.

The chain recombines TRBV10-2 with TRBJ2-3; TCRdb's D call of TRBD1 is untestable without DNA. Germline V gene sequence: CDR1 WSHSY, CDR2 SAAADI. This CDR3 spans 16 amino acids. The CDR3 reads CASSEGQGIGTDTQYF.

The rearrangement joins TRBV2 to TRBJ2-1; the TCRdb call, TRBD2, lacks DNA for checking. This CDR3 has 12 amino acids. The germline CDR1 and CDR2 sequences are SNHLY and FYNNEI. This CDR3 reads CASTVDLSEQFF.

The gene calls are TRBV11-1 and TRBJ2-3; TCRdb lists TRBD2, though no DNA is available to test this call. CDR1 and CDR2 from the germline V gene are SGHAT and FQDESV (reference sequence). The CDR3 loop spans 18 amino acids. The CDR3 loop reads CASSLFGNLAGGTDTQYF.

The gene calls are TRBV5-6 and TRBJ2-6; TCRdb names TRBD2, which stays unverified in the absence of DNA. The CDR3 contains 16 residues. Germline-derived CDR1 and CDR2 are SGHDT and YYEEEE. This CDR3 reads CASSLPGPPGANVLTF.

The chain joins TRBV6-1 to TRBJ1-2; TCRdb's D call of TRBD1 is untestable without DNA. Looked up from germline, CDR1 is MNHNS and CDR2 is SASEGT. CDR3 length: 12 amino acids. The CDR3 sequence is CASRTERYGYTF.

V gene TRBV7-2 combines with J gene TRBJ1-5; TCRdb's assignment of TRBD1 cannot be checked, as there is no DNA. Germline CDR1 reads SGHTA; CDR2 reads FQGNSA. CDR3 size: 16 residues. CDR3 protein: CASSLTPGQVNQPQHF.

The chain uses TRBV6-1 and TRBJ2-2; with no DNA, the TCRdb D assignment of TRBD1 cannot be verified. CDR1 is MNHNS and CDR2 is SASEGT in the germline V gene. The CDR3 has 15 residues. CDR3 amino acids: CASVRSGANTGELFF.

The chain employs TRBV20-1 and TRBJ1-2; checking the TCRdb D call of TRBD1 is not possible without DNA. Germline assignment: CDR1 DFQATT and CDR2 SNEGSKA (reference sequence). This CDR3 has 14 amino acids. CDR3: CSADGGQGAYGYTF.

V usage is TRBV6-1 and J usage is TRBJ2-5; the D gene TCRdb calls, TRBD1, cannot be checked with no DNA. The CDR3 length is 16 residues. Looked up from germline, CDR1 is MNHNS and CDR2 is SASEGT. The CDR3 loop reads CASSEPHRDREETQYF.

The rearrangement uses TRBV19 and TRBJ1-4; TCRdb's assignment of TRBD1 cannot be checked, as there is no DNA. The length of the CDR3 is 15 residues. The germline V gene encodes CDR1 LNHDA and CDR2 SQIVND (reference sequence). CDR3 sequence reads: CASKEQGATNEKLFF.

This rearrangement joins TRBV5-6 to TRBJ2-1; the TCRdb call, TRBD1, lacks DNA for checking. In germline, CDR1 is SGHDT, CDR2 YYEEEE. The CDR3 spans 13 residues. CDR3 loop: CASSPSGAAEQFF. Full variable domain (remainder filled in from reference TRBV5-6 and TRBJ2-1): DAGVTQSPTHLIKTRGQQVTLRCSPKSGHDTVSWYQQALGQGPQFIFQYYEEEERQRGNFPDRFSGHQFPNYSSELNVNALLLGDSALYLCASSPSGAAEQFFGPGTRLTVL.

The rearrangement links TRBV7-2 to TRBJ1-1. This CDR3 comprises 16 residues. CDR1 SGHTA and CDR2 FQGNSA come from the germline V gene. The CDR3 loop is CASSLATAGPGTEAFF. Using reference TRBV7-2 and TRBJ1-1 for the parts outside the CDR3, the full variable domain is GAGVSQSPSNKVTEKGKDVELRCDPISGHTALYWYRQSLGQGLEFLIYFQGNSAPDKSGLPSDRFSAERTGGSVSTLTIQRTQQEDSAVYLCASSLATAGPGTEAFFGQGTRLTVV.

This sequence joins TRBV27 and TRBJ2-7; TCRdb's D gene call, TRBD1, goes unchecked for lack of DNA. CDR1 MNHEY and CDR2 SMNVEV come from the germline V gene (reference sequence). The CDR3 spans 14 residues. The CDR3 spells CASSIGAGVHEQYF.

The chain recombines TRBV11-2 with TRBJ2-1; TCRdb gives TRBD1 as the D gene, but with no DNA this cannot be confirmed. The CDR3 is 18 residues long. Germline assignment: CDR1 SGHAT and CDR2 FQNNGV. The chain's CDR3 is CASNAGTGRISSYNEQFF.

The chain carries TRBV2 and TRBJ1-2; no DNA is available, so the TRBD1 call from TCRdb remains unchecked. Germline CDR1 and CDR2: SNHLY and FYNNEI. CDR3 length: 14 residues. The chain's CDR3 is CASSGLQGAQGYTF.

The chain combines TRBV12-3 or TRBV12-4 with TRBJ1-2. This CDR3 has 14 residues. The CDR3 is CASSFVEGRYGYTF.

The CDR3 spells CATSDPPEGTEQFF. The chain has TRBV24-1 and TRBJ2-1; TCRdb lists TRBD2, though no DNA is available to test this call. The germline CDR1 and CDR2 sequences are KGHDR and SFDVKD. CDR3 length equals 14 residues.

V usage is TRBV11-2 and J usage is TRBJ1-6; TCRdb proposes TRBD1, but this gene call is untestable without DNA. The CDR3 loop spans 15 amino acids. Germline-derived CDR1 and CDR2 are SGHAT and FQNNGV. This CDR3 reads CASSLGGAYNSPLHF.

V gene TRBV18 combines with J gene TRBJ2-5; without DNA, the TCRdb call of TRBD1 cannot be checked. In germline, CDR1 is KGHSH, CDR2 LQKENI. The CDR3 has 14 amino acids. The CDR3: CASSVDRDQETQYF.

The chain is built from TRBV12-3 or TRBV12-4 and TRBJ1-4. The CDR3 has 12 residues. This chain's CDR3 is CASKLSAEKLFF.

The chain carries TRBV7-9 and TRBJ1-4; there is no DNA to check the TCRdb D call of TRBD1. CDR1 is SEHNR and CDR2 is FQNEAQ in the germline V gene (reference sequence). This CDR3 spans 15 amino acids. Here the CDR3 reads CASSSPRGRGEKLFF.

The CDR3: CASSLSGGLSETQYF. The gene calls are TRBV27 and TRBJ2-5; TCRdb designates TRBD2, a call that cannot be tested without DNA. This CDR3 is built from 15 residues. Per germline, CDR1 MNHEY and CDR2 SMNVEV (reference sequence).